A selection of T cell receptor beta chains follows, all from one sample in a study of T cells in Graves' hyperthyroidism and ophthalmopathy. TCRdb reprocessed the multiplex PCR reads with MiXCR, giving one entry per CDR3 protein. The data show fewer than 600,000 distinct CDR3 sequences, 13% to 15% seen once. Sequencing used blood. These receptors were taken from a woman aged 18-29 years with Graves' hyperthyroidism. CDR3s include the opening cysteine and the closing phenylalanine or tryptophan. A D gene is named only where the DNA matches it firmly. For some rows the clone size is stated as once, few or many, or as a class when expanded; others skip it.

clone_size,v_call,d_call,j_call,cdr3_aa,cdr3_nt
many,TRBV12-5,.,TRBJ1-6,CASGLTPHRYNSPLHF,TGTGCTAGTGGTTTGACCCCGCACCGTTATAATTCACCCCTCCACTTT
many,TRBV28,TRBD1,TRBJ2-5,CASSFFPGTGGAIRFETQYF,TGTGCCAGCAGTTTTTTCCCCGGGACAGGGGGCGCGATCAGGTTTGAGACCCAGTACTTC
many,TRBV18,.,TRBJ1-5,CASSTGTFNQPQHF,TGTGCCAGCTCAACCGGGACATTTAATCAGCCCCAGCATTTT
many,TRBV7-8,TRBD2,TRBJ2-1,CASSLFVTSANNEQFF,TGTGCCAGCAGCTTATTCGTGACTAGCGCAAACAATGAGCAGTTCTTC
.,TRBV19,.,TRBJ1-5,CASSNRVRQPQHF,TGTGCCAGTAGCAACAGGGTAAGGCAGCCCCAGCATTTT
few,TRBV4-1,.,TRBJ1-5,CASSQDYLFQPQHF,TGCGCCAGCAGCCAAGATTATCTGTTTCAGCCCCAGCATTTT
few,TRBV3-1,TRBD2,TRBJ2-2,CASSQSGLGVSGELFF,TGTGCCAGCAGCCAATCAGGACTAGGGGTCAGCGGGGAGCTGTTTTTT
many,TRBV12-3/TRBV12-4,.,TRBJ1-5,CASRYTGNQPQHF,TGTGCCAGCAGATATACAGGAAATCAGCCCCAGCATTTT
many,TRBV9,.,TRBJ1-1,CASSVVSGNTEAFF,TGTGCCAGCAGCGTAGTATCCGGGAACACTGAAGCTTTCTTT
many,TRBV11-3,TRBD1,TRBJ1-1,CASSLGLGRGPAEAFF,TGTGCCAGCAGCTTAGGCCTTGGCAGGGGGCCCGCTGAAGCTTTCTTT
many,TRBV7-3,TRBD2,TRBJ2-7,CASSLSGRAGEQYF,TGTGCCAGCAGCCTGAGCGGGAGAGCGGGCGAGCAGTACTTC
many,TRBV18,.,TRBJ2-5,CASSPPTQGSLGTQYF,TGTGCCAGCTCACCACCGACACAAGGGTCGTTAGGGACCCAGTACTTC
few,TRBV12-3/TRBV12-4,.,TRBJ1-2,CASSLSWRDNYGYTF,TGTGCCAGCAGTTTATCTTGGCGGGATAACTATGGCTACACCTTC
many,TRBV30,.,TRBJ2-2,CAWSEWDGFNAGELFF,TGTGCCTGGAGTGAGTGGGACGGTTTTAACGCCGGGGAGCTGTTTTTT